The rows below give T cell receptor beta chains drawn from one sample of a study of blood T cell repertoires in COVID-19. Clones were sequenced by immunoSEQ multiplex PCR, and TCRdb holds only the in-frame ones, with some missing. The table records hundreds of thousands of clones, 70% to 90% of them present only once. The sequencing input was PBMCs or T cells enriched from blood (not recorded which). Source of these receptors: a man over 45 who had been exposed to COVID-19. CDR3s leave out the opening cysteine and the closing phenylalanine or tryptophan.

j_gene	v_gene	CDR3aa
TRBJ1-4	TRBV28	ASSLFTLTTNEKLF
TRBJ1-2	TRBV5-1	ASSQLTGDYGYT
TRBJ2-1	TRBV27	ASSPTLLAGAYNEQF
TRBJ1-5	TRBV15	ATSRDLLFNQPQH
TRBJ1-6	TRBV27	ASSLPPRQGVMSPLH
TRBJ2-1	TRBV30	AWHNRETYNEQF
TRBJ1-6	TRBV2	ASSVGQNNSPLH
TRBJ1-4	TRBV7-8	ASSLHREPNEKLF
TRBJ2-2	TRBV18	ASSPPSTGELF
TRBJ1-3	TRBV16	ASSQNRGISGNTIY
TRBJ1-1	TRBV9	ASSVNPGGNTEAF
TRBJ2-5	TRBV5-3	ARSFTSGAPRETQY
TRBJ2-3	TRBV12-3/TRBV12-4	ASSFSPDTQY
TRBJ1-2	TRBV20-1	SGAGLGGYT
TRBJ2-7	TRBV7-9	ATRTGGSPNEQY
TRBJ1-5	TRBV5-1	ASSAGTGEDNQPQH
TRBJ1-3	TRBV11-2	ASSIARASSGNTIY
TRBJ1-3	TRBV30	AWSRQGISGNTIY
TRBJ2-1	TRBV24-1	ATSDLAGLSSYNEQF
TRBJ1-2	TRBV29-1	SVEDRSDGYT
TRBJ1-1	TRBV6-5	ASRQGNTEAF
TRBJ2-7	TRBV2	ASRSVGQQY
TRBJ2-1	TRBV29-1	SGVGELGLYNEQF
TRBJ2-7	TRBV2	ASSGGQGQGTYEQY
TRBJ1-4	TRBV5-1	ASRTLYQTNEKLF
TRBJ2-1	TRBV5-1	ASSFIAGTFNEQF
TRBJ2-1	TRBV28	ASSSIKGLTSYNEQF
TRBJ2-3	TRBV10-3	AISFPGDTQY
TRBJ2-5	TRBV9	ASSGGLAGEVGQETQY
TRBJ1-3	TRBV28	ASSLQQGSGNTIY
TRBJ2-7	TRBV11-2	ASRGPGQGRDEQY
TRBJ1-4	TRBV6-5	ASSDLGGDEKLF
TRBJ2-1	TRBV28	ATVRISGSVYDEQF
TRBJ1-2	TRBV19	ASSILTGDYGYT
TRBJ1-1	TRBV7-2	ASSLVGGAF
TRBJ1-1	TRBV5-1	ASSLAIGQASNTEAF
TRBJ2-1	TRBV11-3	ASSPGVAGSDEQF
TRBJ2-2	TRBV9	ASSIGQNTGELF
TRBJ1-5	TRBV2	ASRDKNNQPQH
TRBJ2-5	TRBV6-5	ASSLTGNQETQY
TRBJ1-2	TRBV19	ASSGLERGDYGYT
TRBJ2-5	TRBV5-1	ASSPQGAGETQY
TRBJ1-4	TRBV28	ASRRARSDEKLF
TRBJ2-3	TRBV5-6	ASSFGMGPDTQY
TRBJ1-5	TRBV28	ASSSPPHNQPQH
TRBJ1-2	TRBV25-1	ASRGVRYGYT
TRBJ2-3	TRBV2	ARGSGTSGGRISDTQY